This T cell receptor (beta chain) was found in a study of blood T cell repertoires in COVID-19. On the study more broadly: There were acute and convalescent COVID-19 samples, and they came from the United States, Italy and Spain. In each case, the material was cDNA or gDNA derived from T cells, B-cell-depleted T cells, or PBMCs.

J was trimmed by 7 bases and V by 0 bases; bases with no gene match: 13. The CDR3 consists of 18 residues. Germline values: CDR1 SGHDN, CDR2 FVKESK. Per the original data handling: Researchers report that nucleated cell counts were estimated from reference gene primer amplification. Only in-frame clones appear in the TCRdb table, and some are missing; sequencing was by immunoSEQ multiplex PCR. That table furnishes V, J and clone size, whereas the DNA furnished D and trimming. The top ten hold approximately 11% of the sample, which has some 160,000 clones, about four fifths seen once. This clone was counted a few times.

The chain uses TRBV14 and TRBJ2-3; TRBD2 aligns across 10 bases. The sequencing sample was made of peripheral blood. The receptor's source is a man between 65 and 80 years old with active or convalescent COVID-19. Here the CDR3 reads CASSQDSSAGGVSYTQYF. The CDR3 DNA is TGTGCCAGCAGCCAAGATAGTTCAGCGGGAGGGGTATCATATACGCAGTATTTT.